What follows is one T cell receptor (beta chain) and its context. The antigen is undetermined. TCRdb's copy holds only in-frame clones and misses some; the assay was immunoSEQ multiplex PCR. The table includes about 150,000 clones, roughly 88% detected once. The data were obtained in a study of T cell responses to AZD1222 COVID-19 vaccine. V lost 5 bases to trimming and J lost 4 bases, with 18 bases between them. The CDR3 sequence is 16 residues long. CDR1 is SGHVS and CDR2 is FQNEAQ in the germline V gene. Investigators merged groups given second doses at roughly 4 or roughly 12 weeks. Overall study findings and caveats: Spike-specific TCR breadth rose after two AZD1222 doses, and depth rose as well.

V is TRBV7-8 and J is TRBJ1-5, with D tentatively TRBD1 (5 bases). Sequences were derived from peripheral blood, sampled 28 days after the second AZD1222 dose. The source of this sequence is an adult who received the AZD1222 COVID-19 vaccine. Here the CDR3 reads CASSRTAERGNQPQHF. In DNA, the CDR3 is TGTGCCAGCAGCCGTACGGCCGAACGGGGGAATCAGCCCCAGCATTTT. The entire variable domain, with the rest obtained from reference TRBV7-8 and TRBJ1-5, is as follows: GAGVSQSPRYKVAKRGQDVALRCDPISGHVSLFWYQQALGQGPEFLTYFQNEAQLDKSGLPSDRFFAERPEGSVSTLKIQRTQQEDSAVYLCASSRTAERGNQPQHFGDGTRLSIL.